These 29 T cell receptor beta chains came from one sample sequenced in a study of blood T cell repertoires in COVID-19. Sequencing used immunoSEQ multiplex PCR; TCRdb keeps in-frame clones, though not all of them. The sample lists approximately 79,000 clones, roughly 88% occurring once. The material sequenced was peripheral blood. The receptors originated from a woman between 50 and 59 years old with acute or convalescent COVID-19.

The chain recombines TRBV19 with TRBJ2-2; the match to TRBD1 covers 7 bases. After removal of 2 bases from V and 3 bases from J, the junction contained 3 bases not matched to a gene. CDR1 is LNHDA, CDR2 SQIVND, per germline (reference sequence). The CDR3 runs 15 residues. The CDR3 region is CASSIITGDTGELFF. The DNA for the CDR3 is TGTGCCAGTAGTATAATTACAGGGGACACCGGGGAGCTGTTTTTT.

This chain joins TRBV18 and TRBJ1-1, with D uncertain. Germline CDR1 is KGHSH and CDR2 is LQKENI. The germline V and J ends were trimmed by 6 bases and 4 bases, with 12 bases remaining between them. This CDR3 region has 13 residues. CDR3 sequence: CASSPYRSTEAFF. CDR3 DNA sequence: TGTGCCAGCTCCCCCTATCGGAGCACTGAAGCTTTCTTT.

This clone was counted only a few times. V gene TRBV5-5 combines with J gene TRBJ2-1, with D maybe TRBD1 (6 bases). V was cut by 1 base and J by 3 bases, with 11 bases left in between. CDR1 is SGHKS and CDR2 is YYEKEE in the germline V gene (reference sequence). The CDR3 runs to 15 residues. The CDR3 is CASSLNRAVYNEQFF. CDR3 DNA: TGTGCCAGCAGCTTGAACAGGGCCGTCTACAATGAGCAGTTCTTC.

This chain connects TRBV6-5 to TRBJ1-2; a possible D gene is TRBD1 (5 bases). Deletions cut 5 bases from V and 3 bases from J, with 7 bases between. Looked up from germline, CDR1 is MNHEY and CDR2 is SVGAGI. The CDR3 is 12 residues long. In DNA, the CDR3 is TGTGCCAGCAGTACAGGACACTATGGCTACACCTTC. It codes for CASSTGHYGYTF.

The chain combines TRBV19 with TRBJ1-4, with TRBD1 as a possible D gene (6 bases). Per the germline V gene, CDR1 is LNHDA and CDR2 is SQIVND (reference sequence). V lost 3 bases, J lost 8 bases, and 22 bases lay in between. The CDR3 loop spans 17 amino acids. CDR3 protein: CASSISVAQGLREKLFF. The CDR3 region has the DNA TGTGCCAGTAGTATCTCCGTCGCCCAGGGGTTGCGAGAAAAACTGTTTTTT.

CDR3 coding DNA: TGTGCCAGCAACGACGGGACAGTCATTCCGGGGGAGCTGTTTTTT. Encoded protein: CASNDGTVIPGELFF. The rearrangement links TRBV2 to TRBJ2-2; 7 bases map to TRBD1. The V segment lost 7 bases and the J segment 8 bases; nucleotides outside the gene matches: 13. Germline V gives CDR1 SNHLY, CDR2 FYNNEI. The CDR3 runs 15 residues. The full variable domain, in which reference TRBV2 and TRBJ2-2 provide the parts outside the CDR3, is EPEVTQTPSHQVTQMGQEVILRCVPISNHLYFYWYRQILGQKVEFLVSFYNNEISEKSEIFDDQFSVERPDGSNFTLKIRSTKLEDSAMYFCASNDGTVIPGELFFGEGSRLTVL.

This clone was seen more than once but under ten times. V is TRBV11-1 and J is TRBJ2-5; a weak D match, TRBD1 (5 bases). Germline lookup yields CDR1 SGHAT and CDR2 FQDESV (reference sequence). Trimming cost V 2 bases and J 5 bases, with 15 bases left between them. The CDR3 sequence is 15 residues long. The DNA of the CDR3 is TGTGCCAGCAGCTTAAACAGTGGTTCAGGGGAGACCCAGTACTTC. Translation gives CASSLNSGSGETQYF.

The chain is built from TRBV18 and TRBJ2-5; TRBD2 might be the D (6 bases). In germline, CDR1 is KGHSH, CDR2 LQKENI. The CDR3 consists of 15 residues. Trimming cost V 5 bases and J 3 bases, with 16 bases left between them. The CDR3 nucleotides are TGTGCCAGCTCATATTTATCAGGAGGGGAAGAGACCCAGTACTTC. Protein product: CASSYLSGGEETQYF.

The V gene is TRBV28, the J gene TRBJ2-7; TRBD2 is a possible D gene (6 bases). The V gene lost 6 bases and the J gene lost 1 base, with 25 bases spanning the gap. This CDR3 has 18 residues. Germline loops: CDR1 MDHEN, CDR2 SYDVKM. This chain's CDR3 is CASSPTGSTISGSYEQYF. In DNA, the CDR3 is TGTGCCAGCAGCCCGACGGGGAGTACAATTAGCGGTTCCTACGAGCAGTACTTC.

The V gene is TRBV10-3, the J gene TRBJ1-2; a weak D match, TRBD1 (6 bases). The CDR3 consists of 11 residues. Germline CDR1 is ENHRY and CDR2 is SYGVKD. Between the trimmed V and J ends, which lost 8 bases and 8 bases, there was a span of 12 bases. CDR3 in amino acids: CAIGAGAGYTF. The DNA for the CDR3 is TGTGCCATCGGTGCAGGGGCCGGCTACACCTTC.

The chain recombines TRBV13 with TRBJ2-7; TRBD2 matches 12 bases. The germline V gene encodes CDR1 PRHDT and CDR2 FYEKMQ (reference sequence). Trimming cost V 5 bases and J 1 base; bases outside gene matches: 18. CDR3 length equals 20 residues. CDR3 in amino acids: CASSPRRLDGLAGLSYEQYF. CDR3 nucleotide sequence: TGTGCCAGCAGCCCCCGACGATTAGATGGACTAGCGGGGCTATCCTACGAGCAGTACTTC.

In its sample, this clone was seen a few times. CDR3 loop: CASRKAGGLKDTQYF. CDR3 sequence (DNA): TGTGCCAGCAGGAAAGCGGGAGGGCTTAAAGATACGCAGTATTTT. This rearrangement joins TRBV5-4 to TRBJ2-3; TRBD2 matches at 10 bases. The V and J ends lost 5 bases and 5 bases, in that order; junction bases with no gene match: 8. Germline CDR1 reads SGHNT; CDR2 reads YYREEE (reference sequence). CDR3 length: 15 residues.

CDR3 sequence (DNA): TGTGCCAGCAGCTCCGCGAGCTACGAGCAGTACTTC. It yields the protein CASSSASYEQYF. The chain uses TRBV7-2 and TRBJ2-7, with D unclear. Germline lookup yields CDR1 SGHTA and CDR2 FQGNSA. V lost 4 bases and J 3 bases, leaving 7 bases between the germline ends. The CDR3 extends over 12 amino acids.

The rearrangement links TRBV10-2 to TRBJ2-7; TRBD2 matches 7 bases. There are 16 residues in the CDR3. The germline V gene has CDR1 WSHSY and CDR2 SAAADI. V lost 3 bases to trimming and J lost 3 bases; unmatched junction nucleotides: 11. The CDR3 sequence: CASSDKIRLAVYEQYF. The CDR3 DNA sequence: TGCGCCAGCAGTGATAAAATTCGGCTAGCGGTCTACGAGCAGTACTTC.

The rearrangement links TRBV5-4 to TRBJ2-3, with D maybe TRBD1 (5 bases). CDR3 size: 14 residues. V was pared by 4 bases and J by 4 bases, with 13 bases between. CDR1 is SGHNT and CDR2 is YYREEE in the germline V gene (reference sequence). CDR3 protein: CASSGFRDSDTQYF. CDR3 DNA sequence: TGTGCCAGCAGCGGATTCAGGGATTCAGATACGCAGTATTTT.

The J gene is TRBJ2-2, the V gene TRBV7-8; D ambiguous. Germline CDR1 SGHVS, CDR2 FQNEAQ. Trimming took off 5 bases at V and 8 bases at J, with 6 bases between the two ends. CDR3 length equals 11 residues. The CDR3, as DNA: TGTGCCAGCAGCCCTATTGGGGAGCTGTTTTTT. Residues: CASSPIGELFF.

The V and J genes are TRBV15 and TRBJ1-2, with 9 bases aligning to TRBD1. Germline V lookup: CDR1 LNHNV, CDR2 YYDKDF (reference sequence). The CDR3 has 16 residues. The V and J ends lost 2 bases and 5 bases, in that order; junction bases with no gene match: 9. The CDR3 DNA reads as TGTGCCACCAGCAGATGGGGGACAGGGAACCTATATGGCTACACCTTC. This encodes CATSRWGTGNLYGYTF.

This clone has just one count. V gene TRBV19 combines with J gene TRBJ2-3; TRBD1 matches at 9 bases. Germline V CDR1 and CDR2: LNHDA, SQIVND (reference sequence). The J segment lost 5 bases and the V segment lost 4 bases, leaving 7 bases of the junction unmatched. The CDR3 covers 15 residues. The CDR3 sequence: CASSNFGTGIDTQYF. CDR3 nucleotide sequence: TGTGCCAGTAGTAATTTTGGGACAGGGATAGATACGCAGTATTTT.

With regard to this clone: The sample has other DNA sequences that encode this CDR3 too. V and J are TRBV19 and TRBJ1-6; unclear D gene. Looked up from germline, CDR1 is LNHDA and CDR2 is SQIVND (reference sequence). The CDR3 loop spans 13 amino acids. V was trimmed by 3 bases and J by 10 bases, leaving 10 bases between them. CDR3 residues: CASSMTGGSPLHF. CDR3 DNA sequence: TGTGCCAGTAGTATGACCGGAGGGTCACCCCTCCACTTT. Variable domain in full (rest from reference TRBV19 and TRBJ1-6): DGGITQSPKYLFRKEGQNVTLSCEQNLNHDAMYWYRQDPGQGLRLIYYSQIVNDFQKGDIAEGYSVSREKKESFPLTVTSAQKNPTAFYLCASSMTGGSPLHFGNGTRLTVT.

The count of this clone is one. The chain carries TRBV4-1 and TRBJ1-5; D not resolved. The CDR3 length is 13 residues. V was cut by 4 bases and J by 10 bases, with 14 bases left in between. The germline V gene encodes CDR1 MGHRA and CDR2 YSYEKL. The CDR3 DNA reads TGCGCCAGCAGCCCTGCGGCGGAGGACCCCCAGCATTTT. This codes for CASSPAAEDPQHF.

This rearrangement joins TRBV19 to TRBJ2-5; 8 bases agree with TRBD1. Germline V gene lookup returns CDR1 LNHDA and CDR2 SQIVND (reference sequence). The J segment lost 4 bases and the V segment lost 3 bases, leaving 7 bases of the junction unmatched. CDR3 length: 15 amino acids. As DNA, the CDR3 is TGTGCCAGTAGTATGGGGGACAGGCTTCGAGAGACCCAGTACTTC. This codes for CASSMGDRLRETQYF.

V gene TRBV28 combines with J gene TRBJ2-7; possible D gene TRBD2, 6 bases. The germline V gene encodes CDR1 MDHEN and CDR2 SYDVKM. Between the trimmed V and J ends, which lost 6 bases and 1 base, there was a span of 13 bases. The CDR3 has 14 amino acids. The CDR3 is CASRGSGASYEQYF. The CDR3 region has the DNA TGTGCCAGCAGGGGATCGGGAGCTTCCTACGAGCAGTACTTC. The full variable domain, completed using reference TRBV28 and TRBJ2-7, is DVKVTQSSRYLVKRTGEKVFLECVQDMDHENMFWYRQDPGLGLRLIYFSYDVKMKEKGDIPEGYSVSREKKERFSLILESASTNQTSMYLCASRGSGASYEQYFGPGTRLTVT.

This clone was detected once. The J gene is TRBJ1-1, the V gene TRBV7-3; D is unclear. Trimming pared 2 bases from V and 1 base from J, leaving 5 bases between. CDR3 length: 13 residues. Germline values: CDR1 SGHTA, CDR2 FQGTGA. The chain's CDR3 is CASSLQENTEAFF. The CDR3 DNA reads as TGTGCCAGCAGCTTACAGGAGAACACTGAAGCTTTCTTT. Based on the CDR3 plus reference TRBV7-3 and TRBJ1-1, the full variable domain is GAGVSQTPSNKVTEKGKYVELRCDPISGHTALYWYRQSLGQGPEFLIYFQGTGAADDSGLPNDRFFAVRPEGSVSTLKIQRTERGDSAVYLCASSLQENTEAFFGQGTRLTVV.

In the case of this clone: Other DNA sequences from this sample encode an identical CDR3 as well. The chain has TRBV18 and TRBJ1-2; perhaps TRBD1 as D (5 bases). This CDR3 is built from 12 residues. CDR1 and CDR2 from the germline V gene are KGHSH and LQKENI. V gave up 4 bases and J gave up 3 bases, with 6 bases separating them. The CDR3 bases are TGTGCCAGCTCACGGGGGGACTATGGCTACACCTTC. Its protein is CASSRGDYGYTF.

The rearrangement joins TRBV10-3 to TRBJ1-5; the match to TRBD1 covers 10 bases. With V trimmed by 10 bases and J by 6 bases, 9 bases remained unmatched. This CDR3 contains 14 residues. Germline CDR1 is ENHRY and CDR2 is SYGVKD. The CDR3 region is CATREDRGSQPQHF. Here the CDR3 DNA reads TGTGCCACCCGGGAGGACAGGGGGAGTCAGCCCCAGCATTTT.

The V gene is TRBV9, the J gene TRBJ1-3; unclear D gene. Trimming took off 0 bases at V and 4 bases at J, with 8 bases between the two ends. CDR1 is SGDLS, CDR2 YYNGEE, per germline. This CDR3 region has 14 residues. CDR3 nucleotides: TGTGCCAGCAGCGTAGCAGGCAGGGGAAACACCATATATTTT. Its translation: CASSVAGRGNTIYF. Filled out from reference TRBV9 and TRBJ1-3, the complete variable domain reads DSGVTQTPKHLITATGQRVTLRCSPRSGDLSVYWYQQSLDQGLQFLIQYYNGEERAKGNILERFSAQQFPDLHSELNLSSLELGDSALYFCASSVAGRGNTIYFGEGSWLTVV.

The chain is built from TRBV3-1 (or the pseudogene TRBV3-2) and TRBJ1-1, with D possibly being TRBD1 (6 bases). This CDR3 has 14 amino acids. Per germline, CDR1 LGHDT and CDR2 YNNKEL (reference sequence). V gave up 4 bases and J gave up 2 bases, with 11 bases separating them. The CDR3 loop is CASSRDTRNTEAFF. For the CDR3, the DNA is TGTGCCAGCAGCCGGGACACCCGCAACACTGAAGCTTTCTTT.

The rearrangement uses TRBV18 and TRBJ1-5; possibly TRBD1 for D (6 bases). The CDR3 extends over 14 amino acids. CDR1 and CDR2 from the germline V gene are KGHSH and LQKENI. V was cut by 3 bases and J by 3 bases, with 9 bases left in between. CDR3 amino acids: CASSPQGPNQPQHF. CDR3 sequence (DNA): TGTGCCAGCTCACCTCAGGGGCCCAATCAGCCCCAGCATTTT. Full variable domain (missing parts from reference TRBV18 and TRBJ1-5): NAGVMQNPRHLVRRRGQEARLRCSPMKGHSHVYWYRQLPEEGLKFMVYLQKENIIDESGMPKERFSAEFPKEGPSILRIQQVVRGDSAAYFCASSPQGPNQPQHFGDGTRLSIL.

The gene calls are TRBV7-9 and TRBJ2-1; TRBD2 agrees at 12 bases. The CDR3 is 16 amino acids. Germline V CDR1 and CDR2: SEHNR, FQNEAQ (reference sequence). V trimming: 4 bases; J trimming: 3 bases; junction bases outside the gene matches: 4. The CDR3 loop reads CASSYRLAGVYNEQFF. CDR3 nucleotide sequence: TGTGCCAGCAGCTATAGACTAGCGGGGGTCTACAATGAGCAGTTCTTC. The whole variable domain, remainder taken from reference TRBV7-9 and TRBJ2-1, is DTGVSQNPRHKITKRGQNVTFRCDPISEHNRLYWYRQTLGQGPEFLTYFQNEAQLEKSRLLSDRFSAERPKGSFSTLEIQRTEQGDSAMYLCASSYRLAGVYNEQFFGPGTRLTVL.